This T cell receptor (beta chain) emerged from a study of graft-versus-host responses after intestinal transplantation. Libraries were prepared by immunoSEQ multiplex PCR; TCRdb keeps only in-frame clonotypes and omits some of them. The profile covers tens of thousands of clones, with around 96% appearing a single time and 0.23% taken by the ten largest. As to this clone: Its antigen is unidentified.

CDR3 length: 13 residues. V shed 5 bases and J 4 bases; nucleotides not matched to a gene: 2. In germline, CDR1 is SEHNR, CDR2 FQNEAQ (reference sequence). The chain joins TRBV7-9 to TRBJ2-5, with 9 bases that match TRBD1. This receptor was taken from a human donor who was the organ donor for an intestinal transplant. Sequencing used unstimulated CD8+ T cells sorted from spleen or lymph node cells, obtained before transplant. In nucleotides, the CDR3 is TGTGCCAGCAGCCCGGACAGGGGAGAGACCCAGTACTTC. Translated, it gives CASSPDRGETQYF. The full variable domain, rest sourced from reference TRBV7-9 and TRBJ2-5, is DTGVSQNPRHKITKRGQNVTFRCDPISEHNRLYWYRQTLGQGPEFLTYFQNEAQLEKSRLLSDRFSAERPKGSFSTLEIQRTEQGDSAMYLCASSPDRGETQYFGPGTRLLVL.